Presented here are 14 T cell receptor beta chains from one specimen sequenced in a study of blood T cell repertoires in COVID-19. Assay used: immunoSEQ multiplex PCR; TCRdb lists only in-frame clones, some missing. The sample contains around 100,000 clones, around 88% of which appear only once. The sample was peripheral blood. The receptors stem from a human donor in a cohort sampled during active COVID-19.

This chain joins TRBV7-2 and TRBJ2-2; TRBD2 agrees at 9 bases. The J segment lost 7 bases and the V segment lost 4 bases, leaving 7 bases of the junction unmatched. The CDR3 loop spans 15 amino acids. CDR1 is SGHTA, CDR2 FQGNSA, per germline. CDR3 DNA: TGTGCCAGCAGCTCAGTAGCGGGAGTTGGCGGGGAGCTGTTTTTT. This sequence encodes CASSSVAGVGGELFF. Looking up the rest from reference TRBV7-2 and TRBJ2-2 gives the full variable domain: GAGVSQSPSNKVTEKGKDVELRCDPISGHTALYWYRQSLGQGLEFLIYFQGNSAPDKSGLPSDRFSAERTGGSVSTLTIQRTQQEDSAVYLCASSSVAGVGGELFFGEGSRLTVL.

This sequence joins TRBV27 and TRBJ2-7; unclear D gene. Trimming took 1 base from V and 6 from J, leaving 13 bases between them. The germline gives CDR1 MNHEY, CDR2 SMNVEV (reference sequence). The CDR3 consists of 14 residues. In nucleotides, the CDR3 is TGTGCCAGCAGTTTATTCACCGCGTCCGCCGAGCAGTACTTC. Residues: CASSLFTASAEQYF.

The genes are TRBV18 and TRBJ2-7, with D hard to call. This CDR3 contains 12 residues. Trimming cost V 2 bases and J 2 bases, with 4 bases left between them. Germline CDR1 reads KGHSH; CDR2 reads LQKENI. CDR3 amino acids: CASSPVTYEQYF. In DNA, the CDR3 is TGTGCCAGCTCACCAGTCACCTACGAGCAGTACTTC. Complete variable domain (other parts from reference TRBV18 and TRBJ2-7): NAGVMQNPRHLVRRRGQEARLRCSPMKGHSHVYWYRQLPEEGLKFMVYLQKENIIDESGMPKERFSAEFPKEGPSILRIQQVVRGDSAAYFCASSPVTYEQYFGPGTRLTVT.

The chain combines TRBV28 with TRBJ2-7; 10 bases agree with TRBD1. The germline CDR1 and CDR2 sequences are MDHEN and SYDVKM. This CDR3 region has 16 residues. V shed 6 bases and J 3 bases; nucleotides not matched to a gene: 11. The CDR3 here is CASSLKTGGVGYEQYF. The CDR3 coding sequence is TGTGCCAGCAGCCTTAAGACAGGGGGCGTCGGCTACGAGCAGTACTTC.

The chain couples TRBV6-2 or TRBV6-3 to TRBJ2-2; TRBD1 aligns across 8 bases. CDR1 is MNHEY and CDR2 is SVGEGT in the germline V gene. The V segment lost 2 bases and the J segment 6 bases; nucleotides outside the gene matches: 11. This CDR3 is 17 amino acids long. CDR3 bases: TGTGCCAGCAGTTACGATTTGAGGCAGGGGGCTGCCGGGGAGCTGTTTTTT. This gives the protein CASSYDLRQGAAGELFF.

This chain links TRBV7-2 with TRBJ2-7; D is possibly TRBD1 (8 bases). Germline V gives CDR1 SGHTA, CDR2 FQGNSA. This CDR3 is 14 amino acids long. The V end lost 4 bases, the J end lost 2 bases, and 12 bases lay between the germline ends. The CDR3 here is CASSWTGTTYEQYF. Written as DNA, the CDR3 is TGTGCCAGCAGCTGGACAGGGACTACCTACGAGCAGTACTTC.

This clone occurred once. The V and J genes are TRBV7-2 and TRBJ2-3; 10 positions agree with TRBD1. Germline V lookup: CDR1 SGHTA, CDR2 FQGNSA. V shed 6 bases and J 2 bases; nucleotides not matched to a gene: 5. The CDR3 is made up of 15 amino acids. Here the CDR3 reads CASRPGQGPTDTQYF. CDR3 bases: TGTGCCAGCAGGCCGGGACAGGGGCCCACAGATACGCAGTATTTT.

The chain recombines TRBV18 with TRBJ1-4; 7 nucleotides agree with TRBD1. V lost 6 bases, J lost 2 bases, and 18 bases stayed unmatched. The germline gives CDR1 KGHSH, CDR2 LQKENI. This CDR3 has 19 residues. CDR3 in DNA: TGTGCCAGCTCCAAGAAAATTACAGGGGACCCTGCGACTAATGAAAAACTGTTTTTT. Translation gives CASSKKITGDPATNEKLFF.

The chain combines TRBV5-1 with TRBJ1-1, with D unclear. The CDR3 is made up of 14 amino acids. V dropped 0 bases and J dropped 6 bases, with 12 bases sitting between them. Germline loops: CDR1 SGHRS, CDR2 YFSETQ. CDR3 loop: CASSLEARNAEAFF. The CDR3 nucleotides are TGCGCCAGCAGCTTGGAGGCTAGAAACGCTGAAGCTTTCTTT.

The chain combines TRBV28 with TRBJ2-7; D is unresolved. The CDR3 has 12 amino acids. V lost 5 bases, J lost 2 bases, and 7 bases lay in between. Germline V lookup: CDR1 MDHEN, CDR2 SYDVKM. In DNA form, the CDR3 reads TGTGCCAGCAGTAATCTAGCCTACGAGCAGTACTTC. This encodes CASSNLAYEQYF.

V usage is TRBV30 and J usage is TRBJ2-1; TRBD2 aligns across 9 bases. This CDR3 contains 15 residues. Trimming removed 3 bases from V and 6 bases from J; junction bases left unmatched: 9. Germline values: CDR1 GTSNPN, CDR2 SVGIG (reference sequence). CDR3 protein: CAWSLGLAGINEQFF. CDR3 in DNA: TGTGCCTGGAGCCTTGGGCTAGCGGGAATCAATGAGCAGTTCTTC.

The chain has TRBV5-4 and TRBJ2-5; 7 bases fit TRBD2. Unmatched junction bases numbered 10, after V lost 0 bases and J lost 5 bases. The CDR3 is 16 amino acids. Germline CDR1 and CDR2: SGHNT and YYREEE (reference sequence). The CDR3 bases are TGTGCCAGCAGCTTGGGGCCTAGCGGAGTTCGGGAGACCCAGTACTTC. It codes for CASSLGPSGVRETQYF. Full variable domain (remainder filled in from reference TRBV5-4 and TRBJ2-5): ETGVTQSPTHLIKTRGQQVTLRCSSQSGHNTVSWYQQALGQGPQFIFQYYREEENGRGNFPPRFSGLQFPNYSSELNVNALELDDSALYLCASSLGPSGVRETQYFGPGTRLLVL.

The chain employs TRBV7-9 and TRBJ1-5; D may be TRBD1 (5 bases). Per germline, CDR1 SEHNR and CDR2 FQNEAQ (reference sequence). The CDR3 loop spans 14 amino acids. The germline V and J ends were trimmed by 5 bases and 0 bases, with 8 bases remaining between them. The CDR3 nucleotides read TGTGCCAGCAGCCATGACAGTAGCAATCAGCCCCAGCATTTT. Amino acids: CASSHDSSNQPQHF. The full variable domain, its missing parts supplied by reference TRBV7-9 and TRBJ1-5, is DTGVSQNPRHKITKRGQNVTFRCDPISEHNRLYWYRQTLGQGPEFLTYFQNEAQLEKSRLLSDRFSAERPKGSFSTLEIQRTEQGDSAMYLCASSHDSSNQPQHFGDGTRLSIL.

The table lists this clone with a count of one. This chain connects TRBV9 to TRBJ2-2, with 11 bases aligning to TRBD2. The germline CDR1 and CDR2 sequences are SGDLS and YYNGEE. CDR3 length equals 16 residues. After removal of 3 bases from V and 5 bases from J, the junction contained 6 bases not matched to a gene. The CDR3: CASSDSGRASTGELFF. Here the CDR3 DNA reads TGTGCCAGCAGCGATAGCGGGAGGGCCAGTACCGGGGAGCTGTTTTTT.